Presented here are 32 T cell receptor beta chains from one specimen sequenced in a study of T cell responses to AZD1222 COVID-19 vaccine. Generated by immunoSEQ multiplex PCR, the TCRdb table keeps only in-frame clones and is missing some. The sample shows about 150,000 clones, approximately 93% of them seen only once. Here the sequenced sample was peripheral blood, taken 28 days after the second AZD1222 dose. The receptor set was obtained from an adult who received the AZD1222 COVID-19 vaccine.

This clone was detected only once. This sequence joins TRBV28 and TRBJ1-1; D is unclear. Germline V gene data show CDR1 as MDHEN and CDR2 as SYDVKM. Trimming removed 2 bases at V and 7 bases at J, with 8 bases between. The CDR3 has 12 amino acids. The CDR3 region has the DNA TGTGCCAGCAGTTTAAACGCAGTTGAAGCTTTCTTT. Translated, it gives CASSLNAVEAFF. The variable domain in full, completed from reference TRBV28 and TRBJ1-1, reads DVKVTQSSRYLVKRTGEKVFLECVQDMDHENMFWYRQDPGLGLRLIYFSYDVKMKEKGDIPEGYSVSREKKERFSLILESASTNQTSMYLCASSLNAVEAFFGQGTRLTVV.

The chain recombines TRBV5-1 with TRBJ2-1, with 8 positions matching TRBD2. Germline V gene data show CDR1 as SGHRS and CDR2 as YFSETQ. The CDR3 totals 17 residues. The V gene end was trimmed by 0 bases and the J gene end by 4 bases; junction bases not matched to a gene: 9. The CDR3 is CASSLEMVASGYNEQFF. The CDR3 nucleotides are TGCGCCAGCAGCTTGGAAATGGTGGCTAGCGGGTACAATGAGCAGTTCTTC. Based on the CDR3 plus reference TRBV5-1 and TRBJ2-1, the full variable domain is KAGVTQTPRYLIKTRGQQVTLSCSPISGHRSVSWYQQTPGQGLQFLFEYFSETQRNKGNFPGRFSGRQFSNSRSEMNVSTLELGDSALYLCASSLEMVASGYNEQFFGPGTRLTVL.

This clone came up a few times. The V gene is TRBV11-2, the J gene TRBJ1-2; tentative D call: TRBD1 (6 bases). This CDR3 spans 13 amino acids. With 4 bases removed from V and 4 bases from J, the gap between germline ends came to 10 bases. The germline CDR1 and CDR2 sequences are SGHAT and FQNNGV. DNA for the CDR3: TGTGCCAGCAGCTCCCTGACAGGCTATGGCTACACCTTC. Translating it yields CASSSLTGYGYTF. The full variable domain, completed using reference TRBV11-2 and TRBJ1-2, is EAGVAQSPRYKIIEKRQSVAFWCNPISGHATLYWYQQILGQGPKLLIQFQNNGVVDDSQLPKDRFSAERLKGVDSTLKIQPAKLEDSAVYLCASSSLTGYGYTFGSGTRLTVV.

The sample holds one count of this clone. CDR3 residues: CASSQQPGGMTEAFF. The CDR3 nucleotides are TGTGCCAGCAGCCAACAACCTGGGGGTATGACTGAAGCTTTCTTT. The chain links TRBV14 to TRBJ1-1, with a possible D match to TRBD1 (5 bases). CDR1 and CDR2 (germline): SGHDN, FVKESK. CDR3 length equals 15 residues. Between the trimmed V and J ends, which lost 2 bases and 5 bases, there was a span of 15 bases.

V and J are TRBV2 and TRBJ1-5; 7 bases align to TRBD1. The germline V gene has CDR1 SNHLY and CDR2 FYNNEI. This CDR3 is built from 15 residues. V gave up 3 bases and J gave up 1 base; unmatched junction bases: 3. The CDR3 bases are TGTGCCAGCAGTGATAGGGGGCTCAGCAATCAGCCCCAGCATTTT. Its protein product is CASSDRGLSNQPQHF. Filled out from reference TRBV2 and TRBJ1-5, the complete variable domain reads EPEVTQTPSHQVTQMGQEVILRCVPISNHLYFYWYRQILGQKVEFLVSFYNNEISEKSEIFDDQFSVERPDGSNFTLKIRSTKLEDSAMYFCASSDRGLSNQPQHFGDGTRLSIL.

CDR3 bases: TGTGCCAGCAGCCCCGGGGGGACCTACAATGAGCAGTTCTTC. Its translation: CASSPGGTYNEQFF. The V call is TRBV6-5, the J call TRBJ2-1; TRBD2 matches 7 bases. The CDR3 is 14 residues long. The germline V gene encodes CDR1 MNHEY and CDR2 SVGAGI. Losses at the gene ends were 6 bases for V and 2 bases for J; bases not matched to a gene: 4.

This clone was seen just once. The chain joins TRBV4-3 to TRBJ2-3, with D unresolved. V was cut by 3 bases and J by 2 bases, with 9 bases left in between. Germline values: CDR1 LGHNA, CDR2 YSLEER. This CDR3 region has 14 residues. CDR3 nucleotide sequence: TGCGCCAGCAGCCAGGCGGAGTTCACAGATACGCAGTATTTT. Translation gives CASSQAEFTDTQYF.

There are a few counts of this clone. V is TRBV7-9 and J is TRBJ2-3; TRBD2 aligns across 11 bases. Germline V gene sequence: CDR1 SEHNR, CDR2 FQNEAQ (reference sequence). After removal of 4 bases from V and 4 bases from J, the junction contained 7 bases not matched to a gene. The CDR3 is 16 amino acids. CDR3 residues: CASSSGSSGRSDTQYF. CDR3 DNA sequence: TGTGCCAGCAGCTCCGGATCTAGCGGGAGGTCAGATACGCAGTATTTT.

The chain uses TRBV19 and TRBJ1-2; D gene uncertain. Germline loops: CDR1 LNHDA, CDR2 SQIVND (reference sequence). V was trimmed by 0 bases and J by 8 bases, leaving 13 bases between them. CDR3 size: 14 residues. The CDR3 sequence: CASSIEAGLSGYTF. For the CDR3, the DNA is TGTGCCAGTAGTATAGAGGCGGGATTATCGGGCTACACCTTC.

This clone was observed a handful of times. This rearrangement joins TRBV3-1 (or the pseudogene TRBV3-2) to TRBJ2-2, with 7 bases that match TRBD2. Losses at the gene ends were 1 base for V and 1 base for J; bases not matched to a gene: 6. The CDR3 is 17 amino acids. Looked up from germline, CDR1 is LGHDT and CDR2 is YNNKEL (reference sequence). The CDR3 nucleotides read TGTGCCAGCAGCCAAGTCCCAACTAGCGTGAACACCGGGGAGCTGTTTTTT. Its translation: CASSQVPTSVNTGELFF.

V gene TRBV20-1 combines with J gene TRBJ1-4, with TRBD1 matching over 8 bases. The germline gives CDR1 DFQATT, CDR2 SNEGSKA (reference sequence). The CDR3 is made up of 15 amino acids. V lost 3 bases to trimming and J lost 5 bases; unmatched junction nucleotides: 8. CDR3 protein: CSASTPGQENEKLFF. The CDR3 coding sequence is TGCAGTGCTAGTACGCCGGGACAGGAGAATGAAAAACTGTTTTTT.

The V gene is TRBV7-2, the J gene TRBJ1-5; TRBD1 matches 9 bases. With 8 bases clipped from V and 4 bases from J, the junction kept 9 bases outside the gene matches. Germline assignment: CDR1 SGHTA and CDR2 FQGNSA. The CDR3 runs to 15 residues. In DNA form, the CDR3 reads TGTGCCAGCTCGGGAGGGACAGGGAGTAATCAGCCCCAGCATTTT. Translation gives CASSGGTGSNQPQHF.

CDR3 amino acids: CASKFNRQGFTEAFF. The CDR3 nucleotides are TGTGCCAGCAAATTTAACAGACAGGGGTTCACTGAAGCTTTCTTT. This chain links TRBV19 with TRBJ1-1; the match to TRBD1 covers 8 bases. The CDR3 has 15 amino acids. Trimming took 9 bases from V and 4 from J; bases not matched to a gene: 13. CDR1 is LNHDA, CDR2 SQIVND, per germline (reference sequence).

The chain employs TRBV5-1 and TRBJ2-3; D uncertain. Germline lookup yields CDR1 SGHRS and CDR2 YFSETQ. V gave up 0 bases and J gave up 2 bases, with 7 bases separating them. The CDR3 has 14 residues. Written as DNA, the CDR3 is TGCGCCAGCAGCTTGGACCCTCTCACAGATACGCAGTATTTT. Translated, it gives CASSLDPLTDTQYF.

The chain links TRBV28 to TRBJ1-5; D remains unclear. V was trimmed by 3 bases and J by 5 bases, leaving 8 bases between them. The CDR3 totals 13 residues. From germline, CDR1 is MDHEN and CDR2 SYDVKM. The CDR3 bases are TGTGCCAGCAGTTTGGGCAATCATCAGCCCCAGCATTTT. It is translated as CASSLGNHQPQHF.

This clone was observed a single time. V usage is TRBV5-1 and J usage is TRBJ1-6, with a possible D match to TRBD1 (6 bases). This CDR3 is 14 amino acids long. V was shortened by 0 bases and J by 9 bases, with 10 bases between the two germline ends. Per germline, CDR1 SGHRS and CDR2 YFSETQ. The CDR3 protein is CASSLEGVASPLHF. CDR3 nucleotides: TGCGCCAGCAGCTTGGAGGGGGTAGCTTCACCCCTCCACTTT.

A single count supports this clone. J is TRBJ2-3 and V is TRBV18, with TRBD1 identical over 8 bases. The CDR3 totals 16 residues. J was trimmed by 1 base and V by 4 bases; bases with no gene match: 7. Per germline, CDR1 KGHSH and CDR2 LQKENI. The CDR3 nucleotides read TGTGCCAGCTCACAGAACGACAGGGGAGGCACAGATACGCAGTATTTT. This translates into CASSQNDRGGTDTQYF.

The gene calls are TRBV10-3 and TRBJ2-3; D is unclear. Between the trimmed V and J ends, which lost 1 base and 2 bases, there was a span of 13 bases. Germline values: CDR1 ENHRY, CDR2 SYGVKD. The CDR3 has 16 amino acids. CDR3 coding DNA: TGTGCCATCAGTGAGTGGAAAGGCCCAAACACAGATACGCAGTATTTT. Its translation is CAISEWKGPNTDTQYF.

CDR3 in amino acids: CASSLSPSGGYNEQFF. DNA for the CDR3: TGTGCCAGCAGTTTATCTCCCTCTGGCGGGTACAATGAGCAGTTCTTC. J is TRBJ2-1 and V is TRBV27, with D perhaps matching TRBD2 (5 bases). The V end lost 0 bases, the J end lost 4 bases, and 13 bases lay between the germline ends. Germline values: CDR1 MNHEY, CDR2 SMNVEV (reference sequence). This CDR3 is built from 16 residues.

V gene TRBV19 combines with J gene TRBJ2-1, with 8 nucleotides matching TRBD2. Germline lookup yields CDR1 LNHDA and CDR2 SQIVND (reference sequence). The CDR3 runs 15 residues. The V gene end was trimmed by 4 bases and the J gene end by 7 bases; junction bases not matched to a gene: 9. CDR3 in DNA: TGTGCCAGTAGTACTTATGGACTAGCCGGGAATGAGCAGTTCTTC. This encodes CASSTYGLAGNEQFF.

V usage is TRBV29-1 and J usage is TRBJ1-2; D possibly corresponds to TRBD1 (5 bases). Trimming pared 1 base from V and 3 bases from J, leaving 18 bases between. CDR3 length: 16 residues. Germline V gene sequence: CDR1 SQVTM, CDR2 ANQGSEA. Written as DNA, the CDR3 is TGCAGCGTTGAAGGGGCCAAGGGGTCAGACTACTATGGCTACACCTTC. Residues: CSVEGAKGSDYYGYTF.

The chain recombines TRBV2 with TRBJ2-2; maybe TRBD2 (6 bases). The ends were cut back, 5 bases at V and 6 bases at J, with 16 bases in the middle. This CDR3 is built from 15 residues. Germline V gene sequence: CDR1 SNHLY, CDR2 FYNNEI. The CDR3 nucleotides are TGTGCCAGCAGTTACAAACTTAGGGAGGCCGGGGAGCTGTTTTTT. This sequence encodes CASSYKLREAGELFF.

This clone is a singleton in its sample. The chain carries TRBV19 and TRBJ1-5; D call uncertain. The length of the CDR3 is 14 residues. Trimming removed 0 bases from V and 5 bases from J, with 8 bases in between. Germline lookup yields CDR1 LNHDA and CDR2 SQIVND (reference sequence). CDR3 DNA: TGTGCCAGTAGTATAGACGGCGGAGATCAGCCCCAGCATTTT. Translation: CASSIDGGDQPQHF.

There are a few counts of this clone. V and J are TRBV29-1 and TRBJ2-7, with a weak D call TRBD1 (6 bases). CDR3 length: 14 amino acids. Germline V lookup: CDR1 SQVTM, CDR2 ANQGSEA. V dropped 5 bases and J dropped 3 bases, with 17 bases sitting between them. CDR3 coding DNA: TGCAGCGTTTCCTCTACTACGGACAGCTACGAGCAGTACTTC. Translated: CSVSSTTDSYEQYF.

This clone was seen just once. CDR3 in amino acids: CASSFGSNLYGYTF. CDR3 in DNA: TGTGCCAGCAGTTTCGGCAGTAACCTATATGGCTACACCTTC. The V and J genes are TRBV28 and TRBJ1-2; no clear D. With 3 bases removed from V and 5 bases from J, the gap between germline ends came to 13 bases. Per the germline V gene, CDR1 is MDHEN and CDR2 is SYDVKM. The CDR3 totals 14 residues.

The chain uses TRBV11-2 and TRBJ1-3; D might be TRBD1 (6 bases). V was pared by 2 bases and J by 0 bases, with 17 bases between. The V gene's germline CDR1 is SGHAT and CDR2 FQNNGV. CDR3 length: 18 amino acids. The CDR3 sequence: CASSLQSGTHFSGNTIYF. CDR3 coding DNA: TGTGCCAGCAGCTTACAATCCGGGACACACTTCTCTGGAAACACCATATATTTT. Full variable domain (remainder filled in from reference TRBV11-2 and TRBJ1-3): EAGVAQSPRYKIIEKRQSVAFWCNPISGHATLYWYQQILGQGPKLLIQFQNNGVVDDSQLPKDRFSAERLKGVDSTLKIQPAKLEDSAVYLCASSLQSGTHFSGNTIYFGEGSWLTVV.

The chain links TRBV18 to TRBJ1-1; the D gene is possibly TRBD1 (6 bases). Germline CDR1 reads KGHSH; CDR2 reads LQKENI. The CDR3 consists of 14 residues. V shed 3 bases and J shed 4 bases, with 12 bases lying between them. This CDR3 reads CASSPEGGVTEAFF. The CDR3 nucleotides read TGTGCCAGCTCACCCGAGGGGGGCGTCACTGAAGCTTTCTTT.

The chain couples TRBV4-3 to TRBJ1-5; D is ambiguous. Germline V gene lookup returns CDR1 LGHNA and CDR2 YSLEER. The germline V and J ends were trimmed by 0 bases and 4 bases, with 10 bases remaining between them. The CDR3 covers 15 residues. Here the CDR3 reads CASSQDLDKNQPQHF. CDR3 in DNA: TGCGCCAGCAGCCAAGATCTAGACAAAAATCAGCCCCAGCATTTT.

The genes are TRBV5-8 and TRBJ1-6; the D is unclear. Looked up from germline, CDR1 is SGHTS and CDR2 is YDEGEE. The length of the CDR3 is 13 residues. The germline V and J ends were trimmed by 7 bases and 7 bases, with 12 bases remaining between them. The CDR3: CASAGLRNSPLHF. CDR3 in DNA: TGTGCCAGCGCCGGACTCCGCAATTCACCCCTCCACTTT. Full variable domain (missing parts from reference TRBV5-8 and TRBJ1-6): EAGVTQSPTHLIKTRGQQATLRCSPISGHTSVYWYQQALGLGLQFLLWYDEGEERNRGNFPPRFSGRQFPNYSSELNVNALELEDSALYLCASAGLRNSPLHFGNGTRLTVT.

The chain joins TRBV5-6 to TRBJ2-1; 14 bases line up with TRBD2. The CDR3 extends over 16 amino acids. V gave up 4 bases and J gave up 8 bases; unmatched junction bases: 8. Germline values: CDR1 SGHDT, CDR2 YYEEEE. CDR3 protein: CASSLGLAGGWDEQFF. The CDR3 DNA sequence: TGTGCCAGCAGCCTAGGACTAGCGGGGGGCTGGGATGAGCAGTTCTTC. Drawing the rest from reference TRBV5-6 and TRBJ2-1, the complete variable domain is DAGVTQSPTHLIKTRGQQVTLRCSPKSGHDTVSWYQQALGQGPQFIFQYYEEEERQRGNFPDRFSGHQFPNYSSELNVNALLLGDSALYLCASSLGLAGGWDEQFFGPGTRLTVL.

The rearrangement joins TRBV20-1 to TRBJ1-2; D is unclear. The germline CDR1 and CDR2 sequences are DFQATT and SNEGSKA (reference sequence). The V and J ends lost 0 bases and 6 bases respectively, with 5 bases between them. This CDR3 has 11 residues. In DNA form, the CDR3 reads TGCAGTGCTAGAGATTTGAATGGCTACACCTTC. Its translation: CSARDLNGYTF.

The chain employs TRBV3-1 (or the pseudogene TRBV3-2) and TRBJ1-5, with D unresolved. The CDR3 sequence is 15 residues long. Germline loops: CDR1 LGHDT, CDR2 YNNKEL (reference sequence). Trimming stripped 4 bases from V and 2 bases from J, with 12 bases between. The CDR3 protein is CASSRSKLGNQPQHF. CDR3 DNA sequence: TGTGCCAGCAGCCGGTCTAAGCTGGGCAATCAGCCCCAGCATTTT.